The sequence of this T cell receptor (beta chain) was determined in a study of early stage breast cancer tumors (dated by TCRdb to about 2017). Regarding the study in general: Of the roughly 15 invasive breast tumors, roughly 13 were found to be estrogen receptor-positive, progesterone receptor-positive and HER2-negative. Eight of the 12 ER+/PR+/HER2- tumors were invasive ductal carcinomas, while the other four were invasive lobular carcinomas. On average, each sample got around 10-fold read coverage. Across all samples, a few million templates representing approximately 1,000,000 unique clonotypes were detected. Overall study outcomes, separate from this receptor: Enriched TCRB sequences shared across patients were found to be mostly commonly generated sequences that were unlikely to play an important role in the tumor microenvironment. The small cohort size prevented analysis by tumor subtype. Chain pairing and functional markers such as CD4, CD8 and FOXP3 were not captured by bulk genomic DNA sequencing of unsorted cells. Greater similarity was observed between blood and normal breast repertoires than between blood and tumor repertoires, and tumor was distinguished from normal in most of the 16 patients when each tissue was compared with blood. Approximately 2.5-fold higher T cell density and higher clonality were observed in tumors than in adjacent normal breast tissue.

Adjacent normal breast tissue was collected about 2-4.5 cm away from the tumor, rinsed in PBS and stored in prechilled RNAlater. Normal breast tissue often required about 85-320 mg of tissue for sufficient DNA because of high lipid content and low cell density. The study profiled bulk TCR beta-chain repertoires in matched peripheral blood, tumor and adjacent normal breast tissue taken from some 17 patients with early-stage breast cancer. The Qiagen AllPrep DNA/RNA Mini kit was used to extract genomic DNA. Each sample was amplified as two independent genomic DNA replicates: around 0.5 ug for blood and roughly 1.4 ug for tumor or normal breast. TCRB sequencing of genomic DNA was carried out with the ImmunoSeq Intro kit according to the manufacturer's instructions. The multiplex PCR ran for 31 cycles using proprietary primers and spike-in control sequences for absolute quantification. An 87-bp fragment spanning the CDR3 and flanking V and J genes was sequenced with single-end 150-bp reads. Each lane of an Illumina MiSeq running version 3.0 chemistry carried seven multiplexed samples, with two replicates apiece. The original methods were these. Raw data were processed with the vendor's proprietary pipeline, and both replicates were merged into a single result per sample. Productive rearrangements sharing the V-gene family, CDR3 amino acid sequence and J-gene segment were defined as clonotypes. Clonality was calculated as 1 minus the normalized Shannon entropy (Pielou evenness) of TCRB abundances. To estimate T cell density, the total number of templates was divided by the input cell count, which was inferred from how much DNA went in. Recon, run with its default parameters, was used to estimate overall repertoire diversity and clonality. Tumor-enriched clonotypes were defined as having over 0.1% abundance in tumor and at least 32-fold higher abundance than in normal breast. TCRdb took this table from immuneACCESS and kept in-frame rearrangements with V and J called. Such tables lack part of the clones; where checked against another copy, unresolved V genes explain under half of the gap, and the rest is unexplained. V, J and clone size were drawn from that table, and D and trimming were deduced from the DNA. The sample contains roughly 14,000 clones, 70% to 80% of them found a single time. The ten largest clones take up approximately 7.6% of the sample.

The CDR3 spans 16 residues, from the cysteine through the phenylalanine. Only the CDR3 portion is preserved as DNA: 48 bases, with reading frame beginning at the first base. According to the germline V gene, CDR1 reads SGDLS and CDR2 reads YYNGEE. V is cut back by 4 bases and J by 4 bases, with 7 bases in the junction unmatched. Comment on this clone: What this receptor recognizes is not known. Base qualities are missing; no much larger clone stands one base away.

The sequence is built from TRBV9 and TRBJ2-2, with TRBD2 matching 10 junction bases. The sequenced sample was normal breast tissue next to the tumor. This clonotype was sampled from a person aged 50 to 59 with breast cancer. The CDR3 region has the sequence CASSPPASGGTGELFF. The sequenced DNA is TGTGCCAGCAGCCCCCCGGCTAGCGGGGGCACCGGGGAGCTGTTTTTT.